These 12 T cell receptor beta chains were sequenced from one sample in a study of shared clonotypes between healthy human individuals. This table comes from immunoSEQ multiplex PCR, and its TCRdb copy is limited to in-frame clones, with some not included. The sample consists of about 980,000 clones, roughly 72% of them appearing once. Sequencing was performed on memory CD4+ T cells sorted from blood. Noted subset: CD45RA-negative fraction. Receptor source: a man younger than 30 in good health.

The rearrangement links TRBV7-2 to TRBJ2-1; 11 bases align to TRBD2. The CDR3 sequence is 16 residues long. V was pared by 2 bases and J by 5 bases, with 5 bases of the junction left unmatched. The germline V gene encodes CDR1 SGHTA and CDR2 FQGNSA. The CDR3 here is CASSLSGGLADNEQFF. DNA of the CDR3: TGTGCCAGCAGCTTAAGTGGGGGACTAGCGGACAATGAGCAGTTCTTC.

CDR3 in amino acids: CASSLGVGASTDTQYF. For the CDR3, the DNA is TGCGCCAGCAGCTTGGGAGTAGGGGCGAGCACAGATACGCAGTATTTT. V and J are TRBV5-1 and TRBJ2-3; TRBD1 is a possible D gene (5 bases). CDR3 length equals 16 residues. V was pared by 0 bases and J by 0 bases, with 11 bases between. Per the germline V gene, CDR1 is SGHRS and CDR2 is YFSETQ.

This clone appeared once. This sequence joins TRBV18 and TRBJ2-7, with D perhaps matching TRBD2 (5 bases). CDR3 length: 12 amino acids. The V end was cut by 5 bases, the J end by 1 base, with 6 bases between. Germline V lookup: CDR1 KGHSH, CDR2 LQKENI. CDR3 DNA sequence: TGTGCCAGCTCAAGGGAGTCCTACGAGCAGTACTTC. Protein: CASSRESYEQYF.

The CDR3 loop is CARWDREEDEQFF. The CDR3 bases are TGCGCCAGATGGGACAGAGAAGAAGATGAGCAGTTCTTC. V gene TRBV5-1 combines with J gene TRBJ2-1, with 7 bases identical to TRBD1. The V gene end was trimmed by 8 bases and the J gene end by 8 bases; junction bases not matched to a gene: 10. Germline V gene sequence: CDR1 SGHRS, CDR2 YFSETQ. This CDR3 is built from 13 residues.

The chain is built from TRBV29-1 and TRBJ2-1, with 7 bases aligning to TRBD2. The length of the CDR3 is 11 residues. CDR1 is SQVTM and CDR2 is ANQGSEA in the germline V gene. The V and J ends lost 8 bases and 9 bases, in that order; junction bases with no gene match: 7. CDR3 nucleotides: TGCAGCATAAGGCTAGCGGTTGAGCAGTTCTTC. Translating it yields CSIRLAVEQFF.

This clone turned up a few times. This chain uses TRBV7-2 with TRBJ1-1; weak D call: TRBD1 (5 bases). Germline V gene lookup returns CDR1 SGHTA and CDR2 FQGNSA. This CDR3 has 14 amino acids. The V end was cut by 6 bases, the J end by 1 base, with 12 bases between. CDR3 in DNA: TGTGCCAGCAGACGAGGGACGGAGAACACTGAAGCTTTCTTT. It is translated as CASRRGTENTEAFF.

The chain uses TRBV2 and TRBJ2-5, with 12 bases matching TRBD2. Unmatched junction bases numbered 3, after V lost 5 bases and J lost 2 bases. The CDR3 runs 15 residues. CDR1 and CDR2 from the germline V gene are SNHLY and FYNNEI. In DNA form, the CDR3 reads TGTGCCAGCAGTATGACTAGCGGGGGACAAGAGACCCAGTACTTC. Its translation is CASSMTSGGQETQYF.

The chain recombines TRBV10-3 with TRBJ2-1; 7 nucleotides align to TRBD1. CDR1 is ENHRY and CDR2 is SYGVKD in the germline V gene. CDR3 length equals 14 residues. With 10 bases clipped from V and 9 bases from J, the junction kept 15 bases outside the gene matches. The CDR3 DNA reads TGTGCCACCCACCTAGGGGGCTCAGCCCTTGAGCAGTTCTTC. Protein product: CATHLGGSALEQFF.

This clone was detected a few times. The sample holds other DNA sequences that translate to the same CDR3. V is TRBV6-1 and J is TRBJ1-2; 7 bases fit TRBD1. Trimming at V came to 3 bases and at J to 6 bases, leaving 7 bases not matched to a gene. CDR1 is MNHNS and CDR2 is SASEGT in the germline V gene. The CDR3 is 14 amino acids. The CDR3 DNA reads as TGTGCCAGCAGTGAGCGGACAGGCATGGATGGCTACACCTTC. Translation gives CASSERTGMDGYTF.

The chain uses TRBV27 and TRBJ1-2; D is possibly TRBD1 (6 bases). CDR1 MNHEY and CDR2 SMNVEV come from the germline V gene (reference sequence). The germline V and J ends were trimmed by 5 bases and 8 bases, with 21 bases remaining between them. The CDR3 has 15 residues. CDR3 in DNA: TGTGCCAGCAGTCCCCGAGACAGGATCCGGGGGGGCTACACCTTC. Its translation is CASSPRDRIRGGYTF.

CDR3 DNA: TGTGCCAGCAGTACAGGGGTTGAAAAACTGTTTTTT. Its translation: CASSTGVEKLFF. The chain has TRBV2 and TRBJ1-4; 7 positions match TRBD1. CDR1 SNHLY and CDR2 FYNNEI come from the germline V gene. V trimming: 5 bases; J trimming: 7 bases; junction bases outside the gene matches: 1. This CDR3 contains 12 residues. Using reference TRBV2 and TRBJ1-4 for the parts outside the CDR3, the full variable domain is EPEVTQTPSHQVTQMGQEVILRCVPISNHLYFYWYRQILGQKVEFLVSFYNNEISEKSEIFDDQFSVERPDGSNFTLKIRSTKLEDSAMYFCASSTGVEKLFFGSGTQLSVL.

The rearrangement joins TRBV19 to TRBJ1-3; D gene ambiguous. This CDR3 comprises 14 residues. Trimming removed 7 bases from V and 4 bases from J, with 14 bases in between. Germline CDR1 is LNHDA and CDR2 is SQIVND (reference sequence). The CDR3 nucleotides are TGTGCCAGTATGCCCGCCGCACTAGGAAACACCATATATTTT. It is translated as CASMPAALGNTIYF.